The rows below give T cell receptor beta chains drawn from one sample of a study of blood T cell repertoires in COVID-19. This table comes from immunoSEQ multiplex PCR, and its TCRdb copy is limited to in-frame clones, with some not included. The sample shows more than 150,000 clones, around 83% of them seen only once. Sequenced material: peripheral blood. These receptors were collected from a man younger than 35 with acute or convalescent COVID-19. Each CDR3 is given with its conserved first and last residue. Fields, in order: J gene, D gene, clone size, CDR3 length, V gene, CDR3 protein, CDR3 DNA. The D gene is left open where the match is weak. A clone size is listed for some rows: how often the clone was seen (once, few, many), or a class if it is expanded.

J gene: TRBJ1-5; D gene: .; clone size: few; CDR3 length: 14; V gene: TRBV30; CDR3 protein: CAWSVLGGHQPQHF; CDR3 DNA: TGTGCCTGGAGTGTACTAGGGGGTCATCAGCCCCAGCATTTT
J gene: TRBJ2-3; D gene: .; clone size: .; CDR3 length: 12; V gene: TRBV7-9; CDR3 protein: CASSLASDTQYF; CDR3 DNA: TGTGCCAGCAGCTTAGCCTCAGATACGCAGTATTTT
J gene: TRBJ1-4; D gene: .; clone size: .; CDR3 length: 14; V gene: TRBV30; CDR3 protein: CAWSVKGSGEKLFF; CDR3 DNA: TGTGCCTGGAGTGTAAAGGGGTCTGGTGAAAAACTGTTTTTT
J gene: TRBJ1-1; D gene: TRBD1; clone size: .; CDR3 length: 12; V gene: TRBV28; CDR3 protein: CASSPRTGKAFF; CDR3 DNA: TGTGCCAGCAGTCCGCGGACAGGGAAAGCTTTCTTT
J gene: TRBJ1-1; D gene: TRBD1; clone size: .; CDR3 length: 15; V gene: TRBV6-5; CDR3 protein: CASSSQTGGSTEAFF; CDR3 DNA: TGTGCCAGCAGTTCACAAACAGGGGGGAGCACTGAAGCTTTCTTT
J gene: TRBJ2-3; D gene: TRBD2; clone size: once; CDR3 length: 16; V gene: TRBV9; CDR3 protein: CASSVGLSGVTDTQYF; CDR3 DNA: TGTGCCAGCAGCGTAGGGTTGAGCGGGGTCACAGATACGCAGTATTTT
J gene: TRBJ1-4; D gene: .; clone size: .; CDR3 length: 14; V gene: TRBV13; CDR3 protein: CASSAQGYNEKLFF; CDR3 DNA: TGTGCCAGCAGCGCCCAGGGGTACAATGAAAAACTGTTTTTT
J gene: TRBJ1-1; D gene: .; clone size: .; CDR3 length: 15; V gene: TRBV21-1; CDR3 protein: CASSPRFSLGTEAFF; CDR3 DNA: TGTGCCAGCAGCCCTCGCTTCTCTCTAGGCACTGAAGCTTTCTTT
J gene: TRBJ1-5; D gene: TRBD1; clone size: few; CDR3 length: 15; V gene: TRBV7-2; CDR3 protein: CASSSTGGAYQPQHF; CDR3 DNA: TGTGCCAGCAGCTCCACAGGGGGCGCATATCAGCCCCAGCATTTT
J gene: TRBJ2-7; D gene: .; clone size: .; CDR3 length: 16; V gene: TRBV7-9; CDR3 protein: CASETRGKGGLLEQYF; CDR3 DNA: TGTGCCAGCGAAACAAGGGGAAAGGGTGGCCTTCTGGAGCAGTACTTC
J gene: TRBJ1-2; D gene: .; clone size: .; CDR3 length: 14; V gene: TRBV6-4; CDR3 protein: CASSDQAGNYGYTF; CDR3 DNA: TGTGCCAGCAGTGACCAGGCAGGGAACTATGGCTACACCTTC
J gene: TRBJ2-7; D gene: .; clone size: few; CDR3 length: 15; V gene: TRBV5-1; CDR3 protein: CASSFEGQGSNEQYF; CDR3 DNA: TGCGCCAGCAGCTTTGAAGGTCAGGGGAGCAACGAGCAGTACTTC
J gene: TRBJ2-1; D gene: .; clone size: .; CDR3 length: 12; V gene: TRBV29-1; CDR3 protein: CSARNLGDEQFF; CDR3 DNA: TGCAGCGCACGCAATCTTGGAGATGAGCAGTTCTTC
J gene: TRBJ1-2; D gene: .; clone size: .; CDR3 length: 14; V gene: TRBV6-5; CDR3 protein: CASKDRDNNYGYTF; CDR3 DNA: TGTGCCAGTAAAGACCGGGATAACAACTATGGCTACACCTTC
J gene: TRBJ1-3; D gene: .; clone size: .; CDR3 length: 16; V gene: TRBV2; CDR3 protein: CASSVGGIASGNTIYF; CDR3 DNA: TGTGCCAGCAGTGTGGGAGGGATCGCCTCTGGAAACACCATATATTTT
J gene: TRBJ2-5; D gene: .; clone size: .; CDR3 length: 18; V gene: TRBV27; CDR3 protein: CASSSDYQSSHTQETQYF; CDR3 DNA: TGTGCCAGCAGTTCCGACTACCAATCCAGTCATACTCAAGAGACCCAGTACTTC
J gene: TRBJ1-1; D gene: .; clone size: .; CDR3 length: 14; V gene: TRBV13; CDR3 protein: CASSPEDRNTEAFF; CDR3 DNA: TGTGCCAGCAGCCCTGAAGACAGGAACACTGAAGCTTTCTTT
J gene: TRBJ1-5; D gene: .; clone size: .; CDR3 length: 14; V gene: TRBV19; CDR3 protein: CASKGRVGGQPQHF; CDR3 DNA: TGTGCCAGTAAAGGGCGGGTAGGAGGTCAGCCCCAGCATTTT
J gene: TRBJ1-3; D gene: .; clone size: .; CDR3 length: 15; V gene: TRBV18; CDR3 protein: CASSPEESSGNTIYF; CDR3 DNA: TGTGCCAGCTCACCGGAGGAGAGCTCTGGAAACACCATATATTTT
J gene: TRBJ1-2; D gene: .; clone size: .; CDR3 length: 11; V gene: TRBV2; CDR3 protein: CASTANYGYTF; CDR3 DNA: TGTGCCAGCACAGCTAACTATGGCTACACCTTC
J gene: TRBJ1-2; D gene: TRBD1; clone size: .; CDR3 length: 19; V gene: TRBV7-8; CDR3 protein: CASSTTRPGDRGHSRGYTF; CDR3 DNA: TGTGCCAGCAGCACGACCCGACCGGGCGATAGGGGGCATTCACGTGGCTACACCTTC
J gene: TRBJ1-1; D gene: .; clone size: .; CDR3 length: 14; V gene: TRBV7-9; CDR3 protein: CASSLLTANTEAFF; CDR3 DNA: TGTGCCAGCAGCTTATTGACAGCGAACACTGAAGCTTTCTTT
J gene: TRBJ1-5; D gene: .; clone size: .; CDR3 length: 14; V gene: TRBV19; CDR3 protein: CASSAGVVGQPQHF; CDR3 DNA: TGTGCCAGTAGTGCCGGGGTGGTGGGGCAGCCCCAGCATTTT
J gene: TRBJ1-4; D gene: .; clone size: .; CDR3 length: 16; V gene: TRBV6-5; CDR3 protein: CASSSTGRTTNEKLFF; CDR3 DNA: TGTGCCAGCAGTTCAACAGGGCGGACAACTAATGAAAAACTGTTTTTT
J gene: TRBJ1-1; D gene: .; clone size: .; CDR3 length: 15; V gene: TRBV5-4; CDR3 protein: CASSPTLQGAAEAFF; CDR3 DNA: TGTGCCAGCAGCCCAACTTTACAGGGAGCAGCTGAAGCTTTCTTT
J gene: TRBJ2-5; D gene: .; clone size: .; CDR3 length: 13; V gene: TRBV12-3/TRBV12-4; CDR3 protein: CASNQGGQETQYF; CDR3 DNA: TGTGCCAGCAACCAGGGGGGCCAAGAGACCCAGTACTTC
J gene: TRBJ1-5; D gene: .; clone size: few; CDR3 length: 15; V gene: TRBV5-6; CDR3 protein: CASSSRQEINQPQHF; CDR3 DNA: TGTGCCAGCAGCTCAAGACAGGAAATCAATCAGCCCCAGCATTTT
J gene: TRBJ1-3; D gene: .; clone size: .; CDR3 length: 17; V gene: TRBV5-1; CDR3 protein: CASSLSVNSGPGNTIYF; CDR3 DNA: TGCGCCAGCAGCTTGAGTGTAAATTCGGGTCCCGGAAACACCATATATTTT
J gene: TRBJ2-3; D gene: TRBD2; clone size: .; CDR3 length: 16; V gene: TRBV27; CDR3 protein: CASSLSGLATTDTQYF; CDR3 DNA: TGTGCCAGCAGTTTATCCGGACTAGCAACCACAGATACGCAGTATTTT
J gene: TRBJ2-5; D gene: TRBD2; clone size: once; CDR3 length: 13; V gene: TRBV4-1; CDR3 protein: CASSHERGETQYF; CDR3 DNA: TGCGCCAGCAGCCACGAGCGGGGCGAGACCCAGTACTTC
J gene: TRBJ1-1; D gene: TRBD1; clone size: .; CDR3 length: 15; V gene: TRBV7-8; CDR3 protein: CASSQKQGANTEAFF; CDR3 DNA: TGTGCCAGCAGCCAAAAACAGGGGGCGAACACTGAAGCTTTCTTT
J gene: TRBJ2-5; D gene: TRBD1; clone size: .; CDR3 length: 13; V gene: TRBV6-5; CDR3 protein: CAGSGTVQETQYF; CDR3 DNA: TGTGCCGGGTCCGGGACAGTGCAAGAGACCCAGTACTTC